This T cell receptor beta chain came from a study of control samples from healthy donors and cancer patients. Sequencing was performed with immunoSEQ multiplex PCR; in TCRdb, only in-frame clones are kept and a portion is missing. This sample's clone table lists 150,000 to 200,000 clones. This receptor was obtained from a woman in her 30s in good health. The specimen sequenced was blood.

Written as DNA, the CDR3 is TGCGCCAGCAGCTTGGATACAGGAGGTGGCTACACCTTC. This sequence encodes CASSLDTGGGYTF. The rearrangement joins TRBV5-1 to TRBJ1-2, with D possibly being TRBD1 (5 bases). V gave up 0 bases and J gave up 7 bases, with 10 bases separating them. The germline gives CDR1 SGHRS, CDR2 YFSETQ. The length of the CDR3 is 13 residues.